Below, one TCR beta chain is given with its context. What it binds is not known. Unique molecular identifiers were carried by the TCR beta cDNA libraries. The authors obtained roughly 0.5 million cDNA molecules from approximately 1 to 10 million T cells. Using its own MiXCR run on the PCR reads, TCRdb lists one record per CDR3 protein. This table has around 440,000 distinct CDR3 sequences, 40% to 55% appearing once. This record comes from a study of post-analysis software for immune sequencing data. Study overall: Several disease courses (relapsing-remitting, secondary progressive and progressive-relapsing) of multiple sclerosis were included.

The study, taken as a whole, reports: The F measure placed samples prepared in the same batch into strongly shared clusters.

Sequenced input: blood. The sequence derives from a girl aged 5 to 17 with multiple sclerosis.

The CDR3 coding sequence is TGTGCCAGCAGCTTAGATACAGGGGTAAATCAGCCCCAGCATTTT. Its translation is CASSLDTGVNQPQHF. J is TRBJ1-5 and V is TRBV7-2; the match to TRBD1 covers 7 bases. Germline CDR1 reads SGHTA; CDR2 reads FQGNSA. There are 15 residues in the CDR3. Trimming cost V 1 base and J 4 bases; bases outside gene matches: 4.